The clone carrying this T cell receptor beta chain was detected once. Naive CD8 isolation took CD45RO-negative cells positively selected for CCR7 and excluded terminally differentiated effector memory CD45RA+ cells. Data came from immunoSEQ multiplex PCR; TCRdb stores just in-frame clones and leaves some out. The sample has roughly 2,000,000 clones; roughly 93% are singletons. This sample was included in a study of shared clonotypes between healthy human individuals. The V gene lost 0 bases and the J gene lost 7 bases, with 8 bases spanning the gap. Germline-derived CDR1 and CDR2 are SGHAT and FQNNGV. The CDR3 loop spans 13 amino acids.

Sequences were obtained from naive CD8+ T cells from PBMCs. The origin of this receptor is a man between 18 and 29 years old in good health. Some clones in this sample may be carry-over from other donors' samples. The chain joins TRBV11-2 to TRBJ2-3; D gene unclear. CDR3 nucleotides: TGTGCCAGCAGCTTAGACGTAGGAAATACGCAGTATTTT. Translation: CASSLDVGNTQYF.